What follows are 29 T cell receptor beta chains derived from one specimen sequenced in a study of regulatory T cells in long-lasting Graves disease. Assembly of TCR beta libraries relied on iRepertoire HTBI primers together with Arm-PCR of CDR3 regions. One entry per CDR3 protein results from TCRdb running MiXCR on the multiplex PCR reads. The table lists some 250,000 distinct CDR3 sequences, about 18% of them singletons. This sample's time point: newly diagnosed GD, antithyroid drugs for less than 3 months. Construction of the TCR library relied on RNA isolated from PBMCs. Separately, the same data were catalogued under a study of T cells in Graves' hyperthyroidism and ophthalmopathy.

The material sequenced was peripheral blood mononuclear cells (PBMCs), taken at new diagnosis, from a patient treated with antithyroid drugs. The source of these receptors is a young woman with Graves disease.

This clonotype appeared many times. J is TRBJ1-1 and V is TRBV14; TRBD1 matches at 7 bases. V lost 2 bases, J lost 4 bases, and 4 bases stayed unmatched. Germline V gene lookup returns CDR1 SGHDN and CDR2 FVKESK. The CDR3 extends over 14 amino acids. CDR3 residues: CASSQLAGGTEAFF. The CDR3 region has the DNA TGTGCCAGCAGCCAACTAGCAGGGGGCACTGAAGCTTTCTTT. The whole variable domain, remainder taken from reference TRBV14 and TRBJ1-1, is EAGVTQFPSHSVIEKGQTVTLRCDPISGHDNLYWYRRVMGKEIKFLLHFVKESKQDESGMPNNRFLAERTGGTYSTLKVQPAELEDSGVYFCASSQLAGGTEAFFGQGTRLTVV.

This clonotype was recorded at least ten times. V usage is TRBV5-1 and J usage is TRBJ1-2; the match to TRBD1 covers 8 bases. The CDR3 length is 13 residues. Germline CDR1 SGHRS, CDR2 YFSETQ. J lost 5 bases, V lost 2 bases, and 2 bases had no gene match. The CDR3 DNA reads TGCGCCAGCAGCTTACAGGGGGAGTATGGCTACACCTTC. Its protein is CASSLQGEYGYTF.

This clonotype was seen at least ten times. The rearrangement uses TRBV18 and TRBJ1-5; a possible D gene is TRBD1 (5 bases). This CDR3 region has 15 residues. V was pared by 1 base and J by 3 bases, with 10 bases between. Germline V lookup: CDR1 KGHSH, CDR2 LQKENI. In DNA form, the CDR3 reads TGTGCCAGCTCACCACAACAGGTGACCAATCAGCCCCAGCATTTT. Its protein product is CASSPQQVTNQPQHF.

This clonotype was detected many times. The chain links TRBV5-1 to TRBJ1-6, with TRBD1 as a possible D gene (5 bases). CDR3 length: 18 amino acids. Trimming pared 4 bases from V and 0 bases from J, leaving 17 bases between. The V gene's germline CDR1 is SGHRS and CDR2 YFSETQ. CDR3 sequence reads: CASSQRDFGSSYNSPLHF. The CDR3 coding sequence is TGCGCCAGCAGCCAGAGGGACTTTGGGAGCTCCTATAATTCACCCCTCCACTTT.

This clonotype has ten or more counts. This sequence joins TRBV2 and TRBJ2-3, with no clear D. The germline V gene has CDR1 SNHLY and CDR2 FYNNEI. The CDR3 runs 14 residues. Trimming stripped 4 bases from V and 5 bases from J, with 13 bases between. The CDR3 protein is CASSAKSGQDTQYF. The CDR3 nucleotides read TGTGCCAGCAGTGCCAAGAGTGGGCAAGATACGCAGTATTTT.

This clonotype appeared many times. This sequence joins TRBV5-4 and TRBJ2-3; 11 bases match TRBD2. CDR3 length: 13 residues. The V gene end was trimmed by 3 bases and the J gene end by 6 bases; junction bases not matched to a gene: 0. The germline V gene has CDR1 SGHNT and CDR2 YYREEE (reference sequence). The CDR3 sequence is CASSSSGGDTQYF. The CDR3 DNA is TGTGCCAGCAGCTCTAGCGGGGGGGATACGCAGTATTTT.

In its sample, this clonotype was seen many times. This chain joins TRBV27 and TRBJ1-1; D ambiguous. The ends were cut back, 2 bases at V and 8 bases at J, with 12 bases in the middle. CDR3 size: 13 residues. Germline CDR1 and CDR2: MNHEY and SMNVEV (reference sequence). This chain's CDR3 is CASSLNTETEAFF. The CDR3 DNA follows: TGTGCCAGCAGTTTAAACACAGAAACAGAAGCTTTCTTT.

At least ten counts were recorded for this clonotype. This chain uses TRBV6-5 with TRBJ2-6, with D hard to call. The CDR3 sequence is 18 residues long. The V gene lost 3 bases and the J gene lost 0 bases, with 15 bases spanning the gap. Germline V gene lookup returns CDR1 MNHEY and CDR2 SVGAGI. CDR3: CASSYSAAALSGANVLTF. The CDR3 DNA is TGTGCCAGCAGTTATTCCGCGGCAGCCCTCTCTGGGGCCAACGTCCTGACTTTC.

In this sample, this clonotype turned up many times. One junction end does not reproduce the germline sequence, and a read error may be involved. The rearrangement links TRBV7-9 to TRBJ2-7; the D gene is possibly TRBD1 (6 bases). Germline assignment: CDR1 SEHNR and CDR2 FQNEAQ (reference sequence). This CDR3 comprises 12 residues. As DNA, the CDR3 is TGTGCCAGCGGCTTCACAGGGAGCGAGCAGTACTTC. It codes for CASGFTGSEQYF.

This clonotype was counted at least ten times. This sequence joins TRBV12-3 or TRBV12-4 and TRBJ1-1; tentative D call: TRBD1 (6 bases). V lost 6 bases and J 3 bases, leaving 11 bases between the germline ends. The CDR3 sequence is 13 residues long. In DNA, the CDR3 is TGTGCCAGCAGCACTAGGGGGGACACTGAAGCTTTCTTT. It yields the protein CASSTRGDTEAFF.

Note on this clonotype: This could be a read error, since a much larger clone is one nucleotide away. The gene calls are TRBV2 and TRBJ2-2, with a possible D match to TRBD1 (6 bases). CDR3 length: 15 amino acids. The germline V gene has CDR1 SNHLY and CDR2 FYNNEI. The CDR3 spells CAGSGEQGNTGELFF. In DNA, the CDR3 is TGTGCCGGCAGTGGTGAACAGGGGAACACCGGGGAGCTGTTTTTT.

As for this clonotype: A much larger clone lies a single base off, so this may be a read error. V is TRBV20-1 and J is TRBJ2-5; the match to TRBD2 covers 7 bases. Germline V gene sequence: CDR1 DFQATT, CDR2 SNEGSKA (reference sequence). This CDR3 comprises 17 residues. The CDR3 region has the DNA TGCAGTGCTAGGGCAGGGCGGGCTAGCGGAGACCAAGAGACCCAGTGCTTC. It codes for CSARAGRASGDQETQCF.

This clonotype was seen ten or more times. The gene calls are TRBV11-2 and TRBJ1-6, with a possible D match to TRBD1 (6 bases). The CDR3 consists of 14 residues. V lost 7 bases and J 13 bases, leaving 20 bases between the germline ends. The germline V gene encodes CDR1 SGHAT and CDR2 FQNNGV. The CDR3 nucleotides read TGTGCCAGCAAAGGGGGTGGCAGGGACCCTCCCCTCCACTTT. Residues: CASKGGGRDPPLHF.

The sample holds many counts of this clonotype. The chain's CDR3 is CASRPGSGYGYTF. DNA for the CDR3: TGTGCCAGCAGACCAGGGAGTGGGTATGGCTACACCTTC. This chain connects TRBV12-3 or TRBV12-4 to TRBJ1-2; maybe TRBD1 (5 bases). The CDR3 is 13 residues long. Trimming pared 6 bases from V and 5 bases from J, leaving 13 bases between.

This clonotype was found many times. The chain uses TRBV20-1 and TRBJ2-2, with TRBD1 identical over 11 bases. Germline CDR1 and CDR2: DFQATT and SNEGSKA (reference sequence). The V gene end was trimmed by 6 bases and the J gene end by 5 bases; junction bases not matched to a gene: 8. The CDR3 runs 15 residues. CDR3 protein: CSAGPRDRGTGELFF. For the CDR3, the DNA is TGCAGTGCGGGACCCAGGGACAGGGGGACCGGGGAGCTGTTTTTT.

Comments on this clonotype: A much larger clone differs from this one at a single base, so this may be a read error. V is TRBV4-1 and J is TRBJ2-3, with D possibly TRBD1 on 5 matching bases. The DNA end favors TRBJ2-7, so the J call may be wrong. The germline V gene has CDR1 MGHRA and CDR2 YSYEKL. The length of the CDR3 is 15 residues. The CDR3 nucleotides read TGCGCCAGCAGCCAAGCCCAGGGAACCTCCTGCGAGCAGTACTTC. This encodes CASSQAQGTSCEQYF.

The table lists this clonotype with many counts. V and J are TRBV12-3 or TRBV12-4 and TRBJ2-1, with D perhaps assigned TRBD1 or TRBD2 (5 bases each). V was pared by 3 bases and J by 7 bases, with 7 bases between. This CDR3 spans 12 amino acids. This CDR3 is CASSFEGNEQFF. The DNA for the CDR3 is TGTGCCAGCAGTTTTGAGGGGAATGAGCAGTTCTTC.

This clonotype was counted many times. The V gene is TRBV2, the J gene TRBJ2-7; 7 nucleotides line up with TRBD2. Looked up from germline, CDR1 is SNHLY and CDR2 is FYNNEI. The CDR3 is 15 residues long. V gave up 3 bases and J gave up 3 bases; unmatched junction bases: 8. The CDR3 DNA follows: TGTGCCAGCAGTGAGGGGCGGGGGATTCACTACGAGCAGTACTTC. Its protein product is CASSEGRGIHYEQYF.

Of note for this clonotype: Given a far larger clone just one base away, this is likely a sequencing read error. This chain uses TRBV12-3 or TRBV12-4 with TRBJ1-5; no reliable D call. The CDR3 totals 16 residues. Between the trimmed V and J ends, which lost 5 bases and 0 bases, there was a span of 14 bases. The CDR3 protein is CASSGPYKSSNQPQHF. CDR3 nucleotide sequence: TGTGCCAGCAGTGGCCCTTACAAGAGTAGCAATCAGCCCCAGCATTTT.

This clonotype was seen many times. The chain employs TRBV5-1 and TRBJ1-2; TRBD1 matches 7 bases. The germline gives CDR1 SGHRS, CDR2 YFSETQ. This CDR3 comprises 14 residues. Germline trimming cut 4 bases from V and 2 bases from J; bases unmatched to any gene: 5. CDR3 loop: CASSLTTGNYGYTF. In DNA form, the CDR3 reads TGCGCCAGCAGCCTTACGACAGGGAACTATGGCTACACCTTC.

This clonotype came up many times. The genes are TRBV9 and TRBJ2-3; no clear D gene. This CDR3 region has 14 residues. V shed 0 bases and J shed 7 bases, with 12 bases lying between them. CDR1 SGDLS and CDR2 YYNGEE come from the germline V gene. The CDR3 spells CASSVDLGTYTQYF. The CDR3, as DNA: TGTGCCAGCAGCGTAGACCTAGGTACCTATACGCAGTATTTT.

This clonotype is classed as medium-sized. At one end the junction does not follow the germline gene, possibly because of a read error. V is TRBV4-2 and J is TRBJ1-5; D unclear. Germline V gene data show CDR1 as LGHNA and CDR2 as YNFKEQ. The CDR3 totals 14 residues. The CDR3 sequence is CASSQEGYNQPQHF. The CDR3 DNA reads TGCGCCAGCAGCCAAGAAGGGTACAATCAGCCCCAGCATTTT.

The sample holds many counts of this clonotype. This chain uses TRBV6-5 with TRBJ2-7; D might be TRBD1 (5 bases). Germline values: CDR1 MNHEY, CDR2 SVGAGI. The V and J ends lost 4 bases and 2 bases respectively, with 15 bases between them. The CDR3 is made up of 15 amino acids. The CDR3: CASSWGRSSTYEQYF. CDR3 coding DNA: TGTGCCAGCAGTTGGGGCAGAAGCTCGACCTACGAGCAGTACTTC.

In this sample, this clonotype turned up a few times. V usage is TRBV20-1 and J usage is TRBJ2-7, with D hard to call. This CDR3 is built from 14 residues. With 0 bases removed from V and 0 bases from J, the gap between germline ends came to 9 bases. Germline V CDR1 and CDR2: DFQATT, SNEGSKA (reference sequence). This chain's CDR3 is CSAREGTSSYEQYF. DNA for the CDR3: TGCAGTGCTAGAGAGGGAACAAGCTCCTACGAGCAGTACTTC.

In regard to this clonotype: This may arise from a read error, as a much more abundant clone is one base away. The chain carries TRBV5-5 and TRBJ1-2, with a possible D match to TRBD1 (5 bases). This CDR3 comprises 14 residues. Germline V gene sequence: CDR1 SGHKS, CDR2 YYEKEE (reference sequence). The CDR3 DNA sequence: TGTGCCAGCAGCTTTCCGGGACCTAACTATAGCTACACCTTC. Encoded protein: CASSFPGPNYSYTF.

V and J are TRBV19 and TRBJ2-7; 7 bases align to TRBD1. The CDR3 loop spans 13 amino acids. The germline V gene has CDR1 LNHDA and CDR2 SQIVND (reference sequence). V was clipped by 1 base and J by 5 bases; unmatched bases: 2. CDR3 nucleotide sequence: TGTGCCAGTAGTATAGGACAGGGCAACGAGCAGTACTTC. It is translated as CASSIGQGNEQYF.

The chain has TRBV20-1 and TRBJ2-1; no clear D gene. V lost 0 bases to trimming and J lost 4 bases, with 10 bases between them. The CDR3 extends over 14 amino acids. Germline V CDR1 and CDR2: DFQATT, SNEGSKA (reference sequence). The CDR3 DNA reads TGCAGTGCTAGAGAATCCTCATATTACAATGAGCAGTTCTTC. This sequence encodes CSARESSYYNEQFF.

Of note for this clonotype: This may come from a read error, since a much larger clone is one base off. The chain joins TRBV6-2 or TRBV6-3 to TRBJ1-3; no definite D call. From germline, CDR1 is MNHEY and CDR2 SVGEGT. The CDR3 length is 13 residues. The CDR3, as DNA: TGTGCCAGCAGACCATTAGGCGGAAACACCATGTATTTT. It yields the protein CASRPLGGNTMYF.

This clonotype was counted many times. The CDR3 loop reads CASSYSGPRGYEQYF. In nucleotides, the CDR3 is TGTGCCAGCAGTTACTCGGGTCCGAGGGGGTACGAGCAGTACTTC. V and J are TRBV6-6 and TRBJ2-7; the D gene is possibly TRBD1 (6 bases). Trimming took off 0 bases at V and 4 bases at J, with 13 bases between the two ends. The CDR3 has 15 residues. Germline V CDR1 and CDR2: MNHNY, SVGAGI (reference sequence).